A selection of T cell receptor beta chains follows, all from one sample in a study of blood T cells in healthy people across ages. TCRdb reprocessed the 5' RACE reads with MiXCR, giving one entry per CDR3 protein. The sample records some 800,000 distinct CDR3 sequences, approximately 44% being singletons. The specimen was blood. The receptors come from a man between 60 and 75 years old in good health. The CDR3 runs from the conserved cysteine through the conserved F or W. A D gene is named only where the DNA matches it firmly. The size of a clone is reported for some rows only, either as once, few or many, or as a class for expanded clones.

v_gene,len,abundance,d_gene,j_gene,CDR3aa,CDR3nt
TRBV6-2/TRBV6-3,13,few,-,TRBJ2-7,CASSYAGRYEQYF,TGTGCCAGCAGTTACGCGGGGAGGTACGAGCAGTACTTC
TRBV20-1,13,many,-,TRBJ2-5,CSAGGGYQETQYF,TGCAGTGCGGGCGGAGGGTACCAAGAGACCCAGTACTTC
TRBV20-1,12,-,-,TRBJ1-2,CSASFSGYGYTF,TGCAGTGCTAGTTTCAGTGGGTATGGCTACACCTTC
TRBV29-1,14,many,TRBD1,TRBJ2-4,CSVEWTGHQNIQYF,TGCAGCGTTGAGTGGACAGGGCACCAAAACATTCAGTACTTC
TRBV7-8,13,few,-,TRBJ1-2,CASSRDASVSYTF,TGTGCCAGCAGCCGTGACGCAAGTGTCAGCTACACCTTC
TRBV5-4,15,-,-,TRBJ2-1,CASSADWRGLNEQFF,TGTGCCAGCAGCGCGGACTGGAGAGGACTAAATGAGCAGTTCTTC
TRBV12-5,15,-,TRBD2,TRBJ2-1,CASGLVSGGYNEQFF,TGTGCTAGTGGTTTAGTTAGCGGGGGTTACAATGAGCAGTTCTTC
TRBV7-2,17,-,TRBD2,TRBJ2-1,CASSLRSSGGFYNEQFF,TGTGCCAGCAGCTTACGATCCAGCGGGGGTTTCTACAATGAGCAGTTCTTC
TRBV20-1,13,-,-,TRBJ1-6,CSAIGPRNSPLHF,TGCAGTGCTATCGGACCAAGGAATTCACCCCTCCACTTT
TRBV7-3,13,once,-,TRBJ1-2,CASSLGGQIGYTF,TGTGCCAGCAGCTTAGGCGGACAGATAGGCTACACCTTC
TRBV2,12,-,TRBD2,TRBJ2-5,CATRTSKETQYF,TGTGCCACCCGGACTAGTAAGGAGACCCAGTACTTC
TRBV13,14,-,-,TRBJ1-2,CASSTAGRVYGYTF,TGTGCCAGCAGCACAGCGGGACGGGTCTATGGCTACACCTTC
TRBV11-2,16,-,TRBD2,TRBJ2-7,CASRGLLAGRYNEQYF,TGTGCCAGCAGAGGGCTGCTAGCGGGGAGATACAATGAGCAGTACTTC
TRBV11-3,15,few,-,TRBJ2-5,CASSTRTEVSETQYF,TGTGCCAGCAGCACCAGGACAGAAGTTAGTGAGACCCAGTACTTC
TRBV28,14,few,TRBD2,TRBJ2-5,CASSQTLADTTQYF,TGTGCCAGCAGCCAGACTCTAGCGGATACCACCCAGTACTTC
TRBV7-8,14,many,-,TRBJ2-1,CASSLAGTYNEQFF,TGTGCCAGCAGCTTAGCGGGGACCTACAATGAGCAGTTCTTC
TRBV6-1,14,-,-,TRBJ1-1,CASSPGRQNTEAFF,TGTGCCAGCAGCCCGGGACGCCAGAACACTGAAGCTTTCTTT
TRBV7-9,16,-,TRBD1,TRBJ1-1,CASSLLSAGGYTEAFF,TGTGCCAGCAGCTTACTGAGTGCAGGGGGCTACACTGAAGCTTTCTTT
TRBV7-2,15,few,-,TRBJ1-2,CASSTHRVRDYGYTF,TGTGCCAGCAGCACTCACAGGGTACGGGACTATGGCTACACCTTC
TRBV5-6,16,-,-,TRBJ2-5,CASSPISAGDWQTQYF,TGTGCCAGCAGCCCGATAAGTGCCGGGGATTGGCAGACCCAGTACTTC
TRBV15,15,few,-,TRBJ2-5,CATSRDVGTYGTQYF,TGTGCCACCAGCAGAGATGTGGGGACTTACGGGACCCAGTACTTC
TRBV5-1,16,once,-,TRBJ2-5,CASSLLGRNSQETQYF,TGCGCCAGCAGCTTGTTGGGGCGGAATAGTCAAGAGACCCAGTACTTC
TRBV24-1,17,few,TRBD1,TRBJ2-5,CATSDYRGPAGGETQYF,TGTGCCACCAGTGATTACAGGGGCCCTGCGGGTGGTGAGACCCAGTACTTC